The 28 T cell receptor beta chains listed next were all sequenced from one sample in a study of cytomegalovirus exposure and HLA in healthy donors. Profiling relied on immunoSEQ multiplex PCR, and the TCRdb table lists in-frame clones only, not all of them. The table records 97,000 or so clones, about 90% of them present only once. Sequencing was performed on PBMCs. Source of these receptors: a man younger than 35 in good health and CMV-seropositive.

This clone showed up just once. The rearrangement joins TRBV6-6 to TRBJ1-6; D remains ambiguous. Germline lookup yields CDR1 MNHNY and CDR2 SVGAGI (reference sequence). This CDR3 comprises 15 residues. With 2 bases removed from V and 6 bases from J, the gap between germline ends came to 11 bases. The CDR3, as DNA: TGTGCCAGCAGTTACGATGAAGGGAGTAATTCACCCCTCCACTTT. Protein sequence: CASSYDEGSNSPLHF.

The CDR3 DNA follows: TGTGCCAGCGCCCGAGGCGGAGACTCCTACAATGAGCAGTTCTTC. Its protein product is CASARGGDSYNEQFF. This sequence joins TRBV5-4 and TRBJ2-1, with unresolved D. The germline V gene encodes CDR1 SGHNT and CDR2 YYREEE (reference sequence). The length of the CDR3 is 15 residues. Trimming cost V 7 bases and J 0 bases, with 14 bases left between them.

V is TRBV7-3 and J is TRBJ2-5, with a possible D match to TRBD1 (6 bases). The germline V and J ends were trimmed by 6 bases and 2 bases, with 13 bases remaining between them. The CDR3 length is 14 residues. Germline values: CDR1 SGHTA, CDR2 FQGTGA. CDR3 region: CASSKSGTQETQYF. CDR3 coding DNA: TGTGCCAGCAGTAAATCCGGGACACAAGAGACCCAGTACTTC.

V gene TRBV19 combines with J gene TRBJ2-1, with D possibly TRBD2 on 5 matching bases. The V gene lost 1 base and the J gene lost 5 bases, with 12 bases spanning the gap. CDR1 and CDR2 from the germline V gene are LNHDA and SQIVND (reference sequence). The CDR3 totals 15 residues. The CDR3 region is CASSIGRFRDNEQFF. CDR3 coding DNA: TGTGCCAGTAGTATAGGGAGGTTTCGAGACAATGAGCAGTTCTTC.

The chain is built from TRBV9 and TRBJ2-1; 10 positions agree with TRBD2. CDR3 length: 15 residues. Germline values: CDR1 SGDLS, CDR2 YYNGEE. V lost 0 bases to trimming and J lost 8 bases; unmatched junction nucleotides: 5. The CDR3, as DNA: TGTGCCAGCAGCGTAGACCTAGCGGGAGCGCATGAGCAGTTCTTC. It is translated as CASSVDLAGAHEQFF.

This clone was observed a handful of times. The chain employs TRBV4-2 and TRBJ2-2; D might be TRBD2 (5 bases). In germline, CDR1 is LGHNA, CDR2 YNFKEQ. This CDR3 has 17 amino acids. V was cut by 0 bases and J by 5 bases, with 16 bases left in between. CDR3 nucleotides: TGTGCCAGCAGCCAAGATAGGAGCGGCCGGGGTACCGGGGAGCTGTTTTTT. It codes for CASSQDRSGRGTGELFF.

This chain connects TRBV29-1 to TRBJ2-7, with 8 bases aligning to TRBD1. J gave up 7 bases and V 4 bases, and 9 bases lay outside the gene matches. The germline V gene has CDR1 SQVTM and CDR2 ANQGSEA. The CDR3 consists of 13 residues. The CDR3 nucleotides are TGCAGCGTTGCCGCGCAGGGGGCGGGGGAGCAGTACTTC. It translates to CSVAAQGAGEQYF.

This chain connects TRBV25-1 to TRBJ1-3; D is ambiguous. The CDR3 covers 14 residues. Germline CDR1 is MGHDK and CDR2 is SYGVNS. The V end was cut by 3 bases, the J end by 3 bases, with 9 bases between. CDR3 sequence (DNA): TGTGCCAGCAGTGATCAGGTCCTTGGAAACACCATATATTTT. The encoded protein is CASSDQVLGNTIYF.

The chain employs TRBV7-9 and TRBJ2-3, with TRBD2 identical over 13 bases. Germline assignment: CDR1 SEHNR and CDR2 FQNEAQ (reference sequence). V lost 3 bases to trimming and J lost 6 bases; unmatched junction nucleotides: 6. The CDR3 sequence is 16 residues long. The CDR3 is CASSLTSGGSMDTQYF. Written as DNA, the CDR3 is TGTGCCAGCAGCTTGACTAGCGGGGGGTCTATGGATACGCAGTATTTT.

CDR3 DNA sequence: TGTGCCAGCAGTTTTGGACAGAATAATTCACCCCTCCACTTT. This codes for CASSFGQNNSPLHF. This rearrangement joins TRBV27 to TRBJ1-6; D perhaps matches TRBD1 (6 bases). The CDR3 runs to 14 residues. V was shortened by 3 bases and J by 5 bases, with 8 bases between the two germline ends. The germline gives CDR1 MNHEY, CDR2 SMNVEV (reference sequence).

The J gene is TRBJ2-1, the V gene TRBV28; weak D call: TRBD2 (6 bases). The CDR3 totals 14 residues. Germline CDR1 is MDHEN and CDR2 is SYDVKM. V lost 2 bases to trimming and J lost 5 bases, with 10 bases between them. CDR3 nucleotides: TGTGCCAGCAGTTTACTAGCGACGGACAATGAGCAGTTCTTC. Translating it yields CASSLLATDNEQFF.

The genes are TRBV7-9 and TRBJ1-2, with 9 bases fitting TRBD1. Germline CDR1 SEHNR, CDR2 FQNEAQ (reference sequence). With V trimmed by 1 base and J by 7 bases, 4 bases remained unmatched. The CDR3 contains 14 residues. DNA for the CDR3: TGTGCCAGCAGCTTAGAGGGACAGGGCCGTGGCTACACCTTC. As protein: CASSLEGQGRGYTF. The whole variable domain, filled in from reference TRBV7-9 and TRBJ1-2, reads DTGVSQNPRHKITKRGQNVTFRCDPISEHNRLYWYRQTLGQGPEFLTYFQNEAQLEKSRLLSDRFSAERPKGSFSTLEIQRTEQGDSAMYLCASSLEGQGRGYTFGSGTRLTVV.

This chain links TRBV2 with TRBJ2-2; 8 bases are shared with TRBD2. Germline CDR1 is SNHLY and CDR2 is FYNNEI. Unmatched junction bases numbered 9, after V lost 7 bases and J lost 5 bases. The CDR3 runs to 15 residues. The CDR3 nucleotides are TGTGCCAGCACTCCCGGGGGGGCGTGGACCGGGGAGCTGTTTTTT. Its translation is CASTPGGAWTGELFF.

The sample holds one count of this clone. The genes are TRBV4-3 and TRBJ1-4, with a weak D call TRBD1 (6 bases). Per germline, CDR1 LGHNA and CDR2 YSLEER. This CDR3 spans 16 amino acids. V lost 4 bases and J 5 bases, leaving 17 bases between the germline ends. The CDR3 sequence: CASSPSPGALNEKLFF. CDR3 nucleotide sequence: TGCGCCAGCAGCCCAAGCCCAGGGGCCCTGAATGAAAAACTGTTTTTT.

The rearrangement joins TRBV27 to TRBJ2-1; TRBD2 aligns across 8 bases. The CDR3 has 16 amino acids. V was pared by 6 bases and J by 3 bases, with 10 bases of the junction left unmatched. Per the germline V gene, CDR1 is MNHEY and CDR2 is SMNVEV (reference sequence). The DNA for the CDR3 is TGTGCCAGCAGCGGGGTAGCGGGAAGTAACTACAATGAGCAGTTCTTC. Residues: CASSGVAGSNYNEQFF.

The CDR3 protein is CAINSSPGGGQETQYF. CDR3 DNA: TGTGCCATCAATAGTAGTCCGGGAGGTGGACAAGAGACCCAGTACTTC. V gene TRBV10-3 combines with J gene TRBJ2-5; TRBD2 matches at 7 bases. The CDR3 totals 16 residues. The V and J ends lost 7 bases and 2 bases, in that order; junction bases with no gene match: 13. From germline, CDR1 is ENHRY and CDR2 SYGVKD.

The chain uses TRBV6-5 and TRBJ1-6; D is perhaps TRBD1 (5 bases). Trimming removed 3 bases at V and 5 bases at J, with 8 bases between. The CDR3 has 14 residues. Per germline, CDR1 MNHEY and CDR2 SVGAGI. The CDR3 nucleotides are TGTGCCAGCAGTTATTTAGGGGATAATTCACCCCTCCACTTT. Residues: CASSYLGDNSPLHF.

This chain links TRBV28 with TRBJ1-2; 10 nucleotides agree with TRBD1. CDR1 MDHEN and CDR2 SYDVKM come from the germline V gene. V was clipped by 7 bases and J by 3 bases; unmatched bases: 8. The CDR3 extends over 15 amino acids. The CDR3 loop is CASTGQGLVDYGYTF. The CDR3 nucleotides read TGTGCCAGCACGGGACAGGGGTTAGTGGACTATGGCTACACCTTC.

This clone was seen more than once but under ten times. This chain uses TRBV21-1 with TRBJ2-2; the table's D call, TRBD2, was not checked against the DNA. TRBV21-1 is tagged as a pseudogene. The CDR3 loop spans 19 amino acids. The CDR3 DNA follows: TGTGCCAGCAGCAAAGTGGGACTAGCGGGGGGGCCTACGGGCGGGGAGCTGTTTTTT. Translated, it gives CASSKVGLAGGPTGGELFF.

This chain connects TRBV5-6 to TRBJ2-1; D possibly corresponds to TRBD2 (6 bases). The V end lost 3 bases, the J end lost 0 bases, and 10 bases lay between the germline ends. From germline, CDR1 is SGHDT and CDR2 YYEEEE. The CDR3 is 15 amino acids. In DNA form, the CDR3 reads TGTGCCAGCAGCTCCGGGAGTTACTCCTACAATGAGCAGTTCTTC. Translating it yields CASSSGSYSYNEQFF.

This chain links TRBV7-2 with TRBJ2-5; 8 bases are shared with TRBD1. This CDR3 contains 15 residues. Per the germline V gene, CDR1 is SGHTA and CDR2 is FQGNSA. V shed 4 bases and J 5 bases; nucleotides not matched to a gene: 9. The CDR3 reads CASSSQMTGVETQYF. Here the CDR3 DNA reads TGTGCCAGCAGCTCCCAAATGACAGGGGTCGAGACCCAGTACTTC.

This chain uses TRBV25-1 with TRBJ1-2; 7 nucleotides agree with TRBD1. J lost 7 bases, V lost 3 bases, and 5 bases had no gene match. The germline V gene encodes CDR1 MGHDK and CDR2 SYGVNS. CDR3 length equals 13 residues. CDR3 sequence (DNA): TGTGCCAGCAGTGAGCGGCAGGGGGGTGGCTACACCTTC. Translating gives CASSERQGGGYTF.

The V call is TRBV7-2, the J call TRBJ2-7; possible D gene TRBD1, 6 bases. The germline CDR1 and CDR2 sequences are SGHTA and FQGNSA. The CDR3 length is 15 residues. The germline V and J ends were trimmed by 3 bases and 3 bases, with 15 bases remaining between them. Here the CDR3 DNA reads TGTGCCAGCAGCTTTGGTGGGTCAGGGGTCTACGAGCAGTACTTC. Protein product: CASSFGGSGVYEQYF.

The chain has TRBV4-3 and TRBJ2-7; 10 bases fit TRBD2. Germline CDR1 and CDR2: LGHNA and YSLEER. V shed 1 base and J 3 bases; nucleotides not matched to a gene: 3. CDR3 size: 15 residues. The CDR3 coding sequence is TGCGCCAGCAGCCAAGTGACTAGCGGGCTCTACGAGCAGTACTTC. Its translation is CASSQVTSGLYEQYF.

The chain links TRBV20-1 to TRBJ1-1; D unclear. CDR1 and CDR2 (germline): DFQATT, SNEGSKA (reference sequence). CDR3 length equals 11 residues. V was cut by 3 bases and J by 10 bases, with 12 bases left in between. The CDR3: CSASLPFRAFF. The CDR3 DNA reads as TGCAGTGCTAGCTTACCTTTTAGAGCTTTCTTT.

This sequence joins TRBV5-1 and TRBJ2-5, with 8 positions matching TRBD1. Germline CDR1 SGHRS, CDR2 YFSETQ. V trimming: 4 bases; J trimming: 1 base; junction bases outside the gene matches: 18. This CDR3 spans 19 amino acids. The CDR3 coding sequence is TGCGCCAGCAGCCGACCCTTCGCCAGACAGGGGCTTTCCCAAGAGACCCAGTACTTC. This encodes CASSRPFARQGLSQETQYF.

V gene TRBV28 combines with J gene TRBJ2-7; D possibly corresponds to TRBD2 (7 bases). Germline CDR1 is MDHEN and CDR2 is SYDVKM. This CDR3 is 16 amino acids long. The V gene lost 3 bases and the J gene lost 2 bases, with 17 bases spanning the gap. CDR3 in amino acids: CASSFGGGEDPYEQYF. In nucleotides, the CDR3 is TGTGCCAGCAGTTTTGGCGGGGGCGAGGACCCCTACGAGCAGTACTTC.

V usage is TRBV19 and J usage is TRBJ2-1; a weak D match, TRBD2 (5 bases). V was cut by 3 bases and J by 0 bases, with 9 bases left in between. The CDR3 loop spans 15 amino acids. Germline V gene lookup returns CDR1 LNHDA and CDR2 SQIVND (reference sequence). CDR3 DNA sequence: TGTGCCAGTAGTATGGGTGGGAGCTCCTACAATGAGCAGTTCTTC. It yields the protein CASSMGGSSYNEQFF.